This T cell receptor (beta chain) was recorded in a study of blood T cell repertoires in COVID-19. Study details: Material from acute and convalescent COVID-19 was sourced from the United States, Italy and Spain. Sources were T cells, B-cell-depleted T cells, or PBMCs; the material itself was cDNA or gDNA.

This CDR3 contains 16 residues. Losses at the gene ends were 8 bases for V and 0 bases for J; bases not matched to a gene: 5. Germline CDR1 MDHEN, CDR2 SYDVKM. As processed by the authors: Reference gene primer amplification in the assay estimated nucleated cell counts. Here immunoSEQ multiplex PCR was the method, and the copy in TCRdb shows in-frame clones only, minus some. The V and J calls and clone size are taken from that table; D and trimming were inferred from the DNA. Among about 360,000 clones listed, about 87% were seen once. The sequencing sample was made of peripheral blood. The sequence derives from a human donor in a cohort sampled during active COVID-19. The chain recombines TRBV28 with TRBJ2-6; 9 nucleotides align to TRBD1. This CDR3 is CASGSGQGSGANVLTF. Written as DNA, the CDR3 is TGTGCCAGCGGCTCGGGACAGGGCTCTGGGGCCAACGTCCTGACTTTC. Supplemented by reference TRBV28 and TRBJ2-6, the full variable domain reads DVKVTQSSRYLVKRTGEKVFLECVQDMDHENMFWYRQDPGLGLRLIYFSYDVKMKEKGDIPEGYSVSREKKERFSLILESASTNQTSMYLCASGSGQGSGANVLTFGAGSRLTVL.